This TCR beta chain is from a study of blood T cell repertoires in COVID-19. Turning to the study itself: COVID-19 samples from acute and convalescent phases originated in the United States, Italy and Spain. From T cells, B-cell-depleted T cells, or PBMCs came the material, which was cDNA or gDNA.

The data were produced by immunoSEQ multiplex PCR, yet TCRdb's version contains in-frame clones alone and is incomplete. The sample lists about 170,000 clones, around nine tenths seen once, with 2.5% to 4% in the top ten. Trimming left V 4 bases short and J 0 bases short, with 11 bases between. Germline values: CDR1 SGHTA, CDR2 FQGNSA. CDR3 length: 15 amino acids. The V gene is TRBV7-2, the J gene TRBJ2-3; possibly TRBD2 for D (5 bases). The sequencing input was peripheral blood. The TCR was taken from a man between 65 and 85 years old with acute or convalescent COVID-19. The CDR3 DNA follows: TGTGCCAGCAGCTGGAGGACTCTTAGCACAGATACGCAGTATTTT. Protein sequence: CASSWRTLSTDTQYF.